This T cell receptor (beta chain) is from a study of blood T cells in healthy people across ages. Through a sample-barcoded 5' primer and a J-beta primer mix, a second PCR was run for roughly 7 to 11 cycles. One entry per CDR3 protein, called by TCRdb with MiXCR from the 5' RACE reads. The table lists 700,000 to 900,000 distinct CDR3 sequences, 53% of them singletons, with approximately 40% in the top ten. Germline values: CDR1 MNHNY, CDR2 SVGAGI (reference sequence). The CDR3 consists of 14 residues. V dropped 5 bases and J dropped 3; count of bases not matched to a gene: 4. This sequence was found in a man older than 75 in good health. Sequenced material: blood. The chain is built from TRBV6-6 and TRBJ1-1; 9 bases fit TRBD1. CDR3 nucleotides: TGTGCCAGCAGTCTCGGACAGGGGTACACTGAAGCTTTCTTT. Translated: CASSLGQGYTEAFF.